This section outlines one TCR beta chain sequence together with its context. The ends lost 0 bases at V and 6 bases at J; junction bases unmatched: 4. CDR3 length: 15 amino acids. CDR1 SGDLS and CDR2 YYNGEE come from the germline V gene. This record belongs to a study of shared clonotypes between healthy human individuals. Profiled with immunoSEQ multiplex PCR; TCRdb holds only in-frame clones, not every one. The repertoire holds under 150,000 clones, with about 63% as singletons. The TCR sequence derives from a woman between 25 and 40 years old in good health. The chain carries TRBV9 and TRBJ2-1, with 9 bases that match TRBD2. Material for sequencing was memory CD8+ T cells sorted from blood. Described subset: CD45RO+ cells pooled with CCR7-negative TemRA cells. The chain's CDR3 is CASSVEGAGGNEQFF. CDR3 DNA: TGTGCCAGCAGCGTAGAGGGAGCGGGAGGCAATGAGCAGTTCTTC.